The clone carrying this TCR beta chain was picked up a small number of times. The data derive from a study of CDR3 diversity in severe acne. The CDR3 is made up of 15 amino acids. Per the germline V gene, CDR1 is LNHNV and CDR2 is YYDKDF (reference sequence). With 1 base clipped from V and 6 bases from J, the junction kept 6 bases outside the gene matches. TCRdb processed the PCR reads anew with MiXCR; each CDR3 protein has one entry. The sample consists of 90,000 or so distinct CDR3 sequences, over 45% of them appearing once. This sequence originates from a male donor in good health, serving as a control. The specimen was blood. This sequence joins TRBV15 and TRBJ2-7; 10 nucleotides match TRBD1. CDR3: CATSRAGTGVAEQYF. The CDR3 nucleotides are TGTGCCACCAGCAGAGCCGGGACAGGGGTAGCCGAGCAGTACTTC.